This T cell receptor beta chain was identified during a study of cytomegalovirus exposure and HLA in healthy donors. With 60 Vbeta and 13 Jbeta primers, the PCR was carried out. The method was immunoSEQ multiplex PCR; TCRdb's version includes in-frame clones alone and lacks a portion of them. This sample has under 120,000 clones, with 60% to 70% found just once. About this clone itself: Its antigen is still unknown.

Study results and caveats: The classifier reportedly diagnosed cytomegalovirus status with high specificity and sensitivity.

The V gene's germline CDR1 is SGDLS and CDR2 YYNGEE. There are 15 residues in the CDR3. Trimming took 4 bases from V and 2 from J; bases not matched to a gene: 8. Sample: PBMCs. This TCR derives from a young man in good health and CMV-seropositive. The rearrangement links TRBV9 to TRBJ2-7, with 8 bases identical to TRBD2. The CDR3 reads CASSQTGGAAYEQYF. The CDR3, as DNA: TGTGCCAGCAGCCAGACGGGAGGGGCAGCCTACGAGCAGTACTTC. The complete variable domain, with remaining parts taken from reference TRBV9 and TRBJ2-7, reads DSGVTQTPKHLITATGQRVTLRCSPRSGDLSVYWYQQSLDQGLQFLIQYYNGEERAKGNILERFSAQQFPDLHSELNLSSLELGDSALYFCASSQTGGAAYEQYFGPGTRLTVT.